Detailed here is one T cell receptor beta chain. Per the germline V gene, CDR1 is DFQATT and CDR2 is SNEGSKA (reference sequence). The CDR3 has 11 residues. The germline V and J ends were trimmed by 1 base and 10 bases, with 9 bases remaining between them. Seattle patients were enrolled during active infection and followed longitudinally. Profiled with immunoSEQ multiplex PCR; TCRdb holds only in-frame clones, not every one. The sample lists roughly 68,000 clones, approximately 90% occurring once. The data are from a study of blood T cell repertoires in COVID-19. The clonotype was recovered from a woman aged 45-59 years with COVID-19, enrolled during active disease. Material for sequencing was peripheral blood. The chain joins TRBV20-1 to TRBJ2-3, with a weak D call TRBD2 (6 bases). CDR3 in DNA: TGCAGTGCTAGAGGTCCGGGGGCGCAGTATTTT. It codes for CSARGPGAQYF.